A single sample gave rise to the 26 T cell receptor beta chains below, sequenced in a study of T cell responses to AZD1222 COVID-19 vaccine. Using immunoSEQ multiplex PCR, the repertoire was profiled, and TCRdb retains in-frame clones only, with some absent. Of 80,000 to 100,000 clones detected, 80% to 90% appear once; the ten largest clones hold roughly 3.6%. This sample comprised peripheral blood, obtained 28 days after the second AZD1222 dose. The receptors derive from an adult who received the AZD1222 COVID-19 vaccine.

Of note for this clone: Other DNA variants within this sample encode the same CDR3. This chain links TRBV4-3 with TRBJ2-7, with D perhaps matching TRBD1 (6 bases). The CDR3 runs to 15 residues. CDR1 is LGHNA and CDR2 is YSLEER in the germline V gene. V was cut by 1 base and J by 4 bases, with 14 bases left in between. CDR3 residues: CASSQGQATIYEQYF. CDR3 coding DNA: TGCGCCAGCAGCCAAGGACAGGCCACCATTTACGAGCAGTACTTC.

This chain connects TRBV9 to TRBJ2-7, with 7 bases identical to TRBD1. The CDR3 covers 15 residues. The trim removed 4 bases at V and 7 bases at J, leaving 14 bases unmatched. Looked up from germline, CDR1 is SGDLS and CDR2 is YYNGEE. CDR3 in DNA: TGTGCCAGCAGCCCACCGGAGACAGGGAGTCAAGAGCAGTACTTC. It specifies CASSPPETGSQEQYF.

The DNA for the CDR3 is TGTGCCAGCAGCTCGGAACAGGGTTGGAATCAGCCCCAGCATTTT. This encodes CASSSEQGWNQPQHF. V and J are TRBV5-8 and TRBJ1-5; perhaps TRBD1 as D (6 bases). The CDR3 sequence is 15 residues long. From germline, CDR1 is SGHTS and CDR2 YDEGEE. V lost 3 bases, J lost 4 bases, and 14 bases lay in between. Together with reference TRBV5-8 and TRBJ1-5, the CDR3 gives the full variable domain: EAGVTQSPTHLIKTRGQQATLRCSPISGHTSVYWYQQALGLGLQFLLWYDEGEERNRGNFPPRFSGRQFPNYSSELNVNALELEDSALYLCASSSEQGWNQPQHFGDGTRLSIL.

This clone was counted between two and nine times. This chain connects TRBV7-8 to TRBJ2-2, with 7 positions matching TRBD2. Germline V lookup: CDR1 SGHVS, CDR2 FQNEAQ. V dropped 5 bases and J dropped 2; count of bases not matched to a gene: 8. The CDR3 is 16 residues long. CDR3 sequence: CASSQRERGNTGELFF. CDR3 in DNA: TGTGCCAGCAGCCAAAGGGAGCGGGGAAACACCGGGGAGCTGTTTTTT.

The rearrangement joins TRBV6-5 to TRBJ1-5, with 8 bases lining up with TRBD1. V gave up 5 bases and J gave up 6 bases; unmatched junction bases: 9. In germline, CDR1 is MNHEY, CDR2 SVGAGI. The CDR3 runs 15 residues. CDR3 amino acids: CASSTDRGRGQPQHF. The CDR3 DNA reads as TGTGCCAGCAGTACCGACAGGGGCCGAGGTCAGCCCCAGCATTTT.

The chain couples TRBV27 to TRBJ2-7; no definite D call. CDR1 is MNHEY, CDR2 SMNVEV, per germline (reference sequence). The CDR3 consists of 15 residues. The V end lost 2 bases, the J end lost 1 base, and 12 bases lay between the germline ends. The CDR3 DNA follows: TGTGCCAGCAGTTTAAAGGGCGACCCATCCTACGAGCAGTACTTC. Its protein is CASSLKGDPSYEQYF.

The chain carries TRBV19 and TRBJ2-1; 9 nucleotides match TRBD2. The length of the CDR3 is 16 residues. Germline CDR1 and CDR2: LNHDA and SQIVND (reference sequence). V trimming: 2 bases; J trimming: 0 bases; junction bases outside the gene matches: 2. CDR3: CASSILAGSSYNEQFF. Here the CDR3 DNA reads TGTGCCAGTAGTATACTAGCGGGAAGCTCCTACAATGAGCAGTTCTTC. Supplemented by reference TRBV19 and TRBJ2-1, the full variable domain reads DGGITQSPKYLFRKEGQNVTLSCEQNLNHDAMYWYRQDPGQGLRLIYYSQIVNDFQKGDIAEGYSVSREKKESFPLTVTSAQKNPTAFYLCASSILAGSSYNEQFFGPGTRLTVL.

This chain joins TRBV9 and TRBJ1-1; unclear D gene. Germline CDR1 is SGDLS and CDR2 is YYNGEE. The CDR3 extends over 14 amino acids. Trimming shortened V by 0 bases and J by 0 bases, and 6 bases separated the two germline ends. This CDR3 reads CASSVVGVNTEAFF. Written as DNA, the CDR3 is TGTGCCAGCAGCGTAGTAGGTGTGAACACTGAAGCTTTCTTT.

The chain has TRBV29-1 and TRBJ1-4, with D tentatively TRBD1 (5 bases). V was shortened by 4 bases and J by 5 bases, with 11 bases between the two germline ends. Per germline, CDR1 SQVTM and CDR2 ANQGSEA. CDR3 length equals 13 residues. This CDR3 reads CSVAQGPNEKLFF. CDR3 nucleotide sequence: TGCAGCGTTGCTCAGGGACCAAATGAAAAACTGTTTTTT. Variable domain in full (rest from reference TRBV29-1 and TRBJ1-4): SAVISQKPSRDICQRGTSLTIQCQVDSQVTMMFWYRQQPGQSLTLIATANQGSEATYESGFVIDKFPISRPNLTFSTLTVSNMSPEDSSIYLCSVAQGPNEKLFFGSGTQLSVL.

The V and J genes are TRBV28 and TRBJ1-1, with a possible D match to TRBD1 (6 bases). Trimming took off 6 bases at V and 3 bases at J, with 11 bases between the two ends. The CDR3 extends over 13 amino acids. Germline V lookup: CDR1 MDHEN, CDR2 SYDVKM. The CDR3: CASSFRGHTEAFF. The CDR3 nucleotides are TGTGCCAGCAGCTTCCGGGGGCACACTGAAGCTTTCTTT. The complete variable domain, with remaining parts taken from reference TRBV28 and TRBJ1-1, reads DVKVTQSSRYLVKRTGEKVFLECVQDMDHENMFWYRQDPGLGLRLIYFSYDVKMKEKGDIPEGYSVSREKKERFSLILESASTNQTSMYLCASSFRGHTEAFFGQGTRLTVV.

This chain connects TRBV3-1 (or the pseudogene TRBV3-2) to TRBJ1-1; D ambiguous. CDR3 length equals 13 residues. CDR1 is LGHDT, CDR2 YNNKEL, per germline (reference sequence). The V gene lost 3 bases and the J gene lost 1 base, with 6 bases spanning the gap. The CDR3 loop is CASSQFANTEAFF. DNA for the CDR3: TGTGCCAGCAGCCAGTTCGCGAACACTGAAGCTTTCTTT.

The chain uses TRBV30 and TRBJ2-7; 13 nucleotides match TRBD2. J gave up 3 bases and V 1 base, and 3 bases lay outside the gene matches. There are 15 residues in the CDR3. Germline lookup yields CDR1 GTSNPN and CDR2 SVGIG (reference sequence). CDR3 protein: CAWSAGLAGLYEQYF. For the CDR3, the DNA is TGTGCCTGGAGTGCGGGACTAGCGGGGCTCTACGAGCAGTACTTC.

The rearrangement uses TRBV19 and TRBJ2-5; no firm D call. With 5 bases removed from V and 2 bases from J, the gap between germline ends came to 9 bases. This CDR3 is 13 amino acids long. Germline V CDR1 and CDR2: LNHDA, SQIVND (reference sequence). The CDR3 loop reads CASSPRPQETQYF. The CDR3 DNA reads TGTGCCAGTAGTCCCCGACCGCAAGAGACCCAGTACTTC.

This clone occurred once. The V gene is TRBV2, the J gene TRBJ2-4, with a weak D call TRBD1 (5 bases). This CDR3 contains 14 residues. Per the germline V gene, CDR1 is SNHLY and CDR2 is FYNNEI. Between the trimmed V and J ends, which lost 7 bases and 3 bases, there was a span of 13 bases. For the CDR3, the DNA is TGTGCCAGCAATGCAGGGTTGGGCAAAAACATTCAGTACTTC. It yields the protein CASNAGLGKNIQYF.

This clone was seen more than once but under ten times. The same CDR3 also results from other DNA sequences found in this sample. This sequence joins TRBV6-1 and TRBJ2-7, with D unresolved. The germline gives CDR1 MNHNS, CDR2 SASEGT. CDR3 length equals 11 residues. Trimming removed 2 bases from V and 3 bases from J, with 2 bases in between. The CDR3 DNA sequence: TGTGCCAGCAGTGAATTCTACGAGCAGTACTTC. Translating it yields CASSEFYEQYF.

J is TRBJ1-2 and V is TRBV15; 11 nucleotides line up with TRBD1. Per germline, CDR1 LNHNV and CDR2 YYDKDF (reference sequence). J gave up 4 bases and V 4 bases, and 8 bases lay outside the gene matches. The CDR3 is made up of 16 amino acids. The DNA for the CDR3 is TGTGCCACCAGCACGTCCGGGACAGGGGGTTTCTATGGCTACACCTTC. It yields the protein CATSTSGTGGFYGYTF.

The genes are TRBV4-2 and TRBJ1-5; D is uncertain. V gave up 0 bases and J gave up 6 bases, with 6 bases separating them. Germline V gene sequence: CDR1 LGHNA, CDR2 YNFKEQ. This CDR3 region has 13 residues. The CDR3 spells CASSQDWGQPQHF. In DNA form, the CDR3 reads TGTGCCAGCAGCCAAGACTGGGGTCAGCCCCAGCATTTT.

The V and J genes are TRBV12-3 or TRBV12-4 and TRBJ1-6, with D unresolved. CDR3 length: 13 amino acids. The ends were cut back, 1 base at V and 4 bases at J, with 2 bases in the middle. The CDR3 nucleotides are TGTGCCAGCAGTTTAGAGTATAATTCACCCCTCCACTTT. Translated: CASSLEYNSPLHF.

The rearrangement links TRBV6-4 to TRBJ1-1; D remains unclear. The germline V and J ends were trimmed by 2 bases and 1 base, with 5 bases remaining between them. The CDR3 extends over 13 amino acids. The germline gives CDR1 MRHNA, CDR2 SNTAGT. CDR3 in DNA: TGTGCCAGCAGTGACCTGCCGAACACTGAAGCTTTCTTT. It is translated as CASSDLPNTEAFF.

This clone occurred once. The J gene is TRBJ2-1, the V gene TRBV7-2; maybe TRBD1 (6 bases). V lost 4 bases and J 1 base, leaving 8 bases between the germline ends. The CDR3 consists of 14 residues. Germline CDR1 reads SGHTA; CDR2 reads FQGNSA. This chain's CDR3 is CASSSGTSYNEQFF. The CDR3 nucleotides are TGTGCCAGCAGCTCCGGGACATCCTACAATGAGCAGTTCTTC.

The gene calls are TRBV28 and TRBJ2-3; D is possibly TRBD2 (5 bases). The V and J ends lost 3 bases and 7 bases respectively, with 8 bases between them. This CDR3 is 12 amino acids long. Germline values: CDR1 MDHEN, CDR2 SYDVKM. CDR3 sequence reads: CASSFGGYTQYF. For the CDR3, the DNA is TGTGCCAGCAGTTTCGGAGGATATACGCAGTATTTT.

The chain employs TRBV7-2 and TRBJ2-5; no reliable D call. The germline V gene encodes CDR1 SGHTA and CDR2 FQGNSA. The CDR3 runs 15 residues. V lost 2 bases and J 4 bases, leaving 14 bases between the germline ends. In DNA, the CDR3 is TGTGCCAGCAGCTTACTCTCCCAGCAGCGAGAGACCCAGTACTTC. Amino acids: CASSLLSQQRETQYF.

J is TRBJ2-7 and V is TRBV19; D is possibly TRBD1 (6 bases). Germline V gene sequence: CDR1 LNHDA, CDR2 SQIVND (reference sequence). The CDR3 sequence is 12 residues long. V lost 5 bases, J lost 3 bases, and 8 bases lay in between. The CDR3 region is CASSPQGYEQYF. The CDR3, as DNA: TGTGCCAGTAGTCCACAGGGCTACGAGCAGTACTTC.

CDR3: CASRPTGSYNSPLHF. As DNA, the CDR3 is TGTGCCAGCAGGCCGACAGGGTCCTATAATTCACCCCTCCACTTT. The rearrangement links TRBV28 to TRBJ1-6, with TRBD1 matching 7 bases. The germline gives CDR1 MDHEN, CDR2 SYDVKM. The trim removed 6 bases at V and 1 base at J, leaving 3 bases unmatched. This CDR3 is built from 15 residues.

The DNA for the CDR3 is TGTGCCAGCAGTTACTTATCCCGGGCGGGCTACACCTTC. It is translated as CASSYLSRAGYTF. This chain connects TRBV6-6 to TRBJ1-2; D not certain. V lost 1 base, J lost 8 bases, and 11 bases lay in between. The CDR3 totals 13 residues. The germline gives CDR1 MNHNY, CDR2 SVGAGI (reference sequence).

Here the CDR3 DNA reads TGTGCCAGCTCACCAGGATGGACAAATGGGCCCCAGCATTTT. It yields the protein CASSPGWTNGPQHF. The chain employs TRBV18 and TRBJ1-5, with a possible D match to TRBD1 (5 bases). Germline CDR1 is KGHSH and CDR2 is LQKENI. This CDR3 spans 14 amino acids. V was pared by 2 bases and J by 9 bases, with 14 bases between.